This passage covers 25 T cell receptor beta chains from one sample sequenced in a study of blood T cells in healthy people across ages. The authors ran a second PCR of 7 to 11 cycles using a sample-barcoded 5' primer and a J-beta primer mix. TCRdb analysed the 5' RACE reads with MiXCR anew, one entry per CDR3 protein. The table records about 400,000 distinct CDR3 sequences, roughly half of them present only once. The sample taken for sequencing was blood. These receptors came from a man aged 55 to 70 in good health.

This clonotype was detected a few times. A much larger clone lies a single base off, so this may be a read error. The V and J genes are TRBV7-9 and TRBJ1-4; 7 nucleotides line up with TRBD1. Unmatched junction bases numbered 14, after V lost 2 bases and J lost 5 bases. Germline loops: CDR1 SEHNR, CDR2 FQNEAQ (reference sequence). The CDR3 runs to 18 residues. CDR3 loop: CASSLQDIFVQGNEKLFF. The CDR3 coding sequence is TGTGCCAGCAGCTTACAGGACATATTTGTACAGGGGAATGAAAAACTGTTTTTT.

This clonotype was seen only a few times. The J gene is TRBJ2-1, the V gene TRBV4-1; D possibly corresponds to TRBD2 (6 bases). V was pared by 3 bases and J by 14 bases, with 14 bases between. The CDR3 extends over 12 amino acids. Germline CDR1 reads MGHRA; CDR2 reads YSYEKL. The DNA for the CDR3 is TGCGCCAGCAGCCAGGAGGGGTGGCCGGAGTTCTTC. It is translated as CASSQEGWPEFF.

The rearrangement joins TRBV20-1 to TRBJ2-1, with TRBD2 identical over 8 bases. With V trimmed by 6 bases and J by 3 bases, 10 bases remained unmatched. This CDR3 has 15 amino acids. The V gene's germline CDR1 is DFQATT and CDR2 SNEGSKA (reference sequence). CDR3 bases: TGCAGTGCGCCCCGAGCGGGAGCTTTCTACAATGAGCAGTTCTTC. Residues: CSAPRAGAFYNEQFF.

V is TRBV12-3 or TRBV12-4 and J is TRBJ1-2; unclear D gene. V lost 6 bases and J 4 bases, leaving 12 bases between the germline ends. The CDR3 is made up of 13 amino acids. The CDR3 region has the DNA TGTGCCAGCAGCTGGGGAGTGTCCTATGGCTACACCTTC. It is translated as CASSWGVSYGYTF.

The V gene is TRBV6-5, the J gene TRBJ2-3; 7 nucleotides align to TRBD2. Per the germline V gene, CDR1 is MNHEY and CDR2 is SVGAGI. V lost 7 bases, J lost 0 bases, and 4 bases stayed unmatched. The CDR3 sequence is 14 residues long. The CDR3: CASTFSGSTDTQYF. The CDR3 bases are TGTGCCAGCACCTTTAGCGGGAGCACAGATACGCAGTATTTT.

The chain couples TRBV30 to TRBJ2-5; D call uncertain. From germline, CDR1 is GTSNPN and CDR2 SVGIG (reference sequence). The V end lost 0 bases, the J end lost 1 base, and 12 bases lay between the germline ends. The CDR3 totals 15 residues. This CDR3 reads CAWSVRGKLQETQYF. CDR3 coding DNA: TGTGCCTGGAGTGTACGTGGCAAACTCCAAGAGACCCAGTACTTC.

V usage is TRBV11-2 and J usage is TRBJ2-1; 9 positions match TRBD1. Losses at the gene ends were 7 bases for V and 3 bases for J; bases not matched to a gene: 13. This CDR3 spans 17 amino acids. Looked up from germline, CDR1 is SGHAT and CDR2 is FQNNGV. The DNA of the CDR3 is TGTGCCAGCACCATACCCGCCGGGACAGGGTTCTACAATGAGCAGTTCTTC. Protein product: CASTIPAGTGFYNEQFF.

V and J are TRBV25-1 and TRBJ2-5; 8 nucleotides match TRBD2. The V segment lost 5 bases and the J segment 11 bases; nucleotides outside the gene matches: 13. From germline, CDR1 is MGHDK and CDR2 SYGVNS. This CDR3 is built from 14 residues. As DNA, the CDR3 is TGTGCCAGCAGTAGCCTAGCGGGCGTCAATGAGCAGTACTTC. Translating gives CASSSLAGVNEQYF.

This clonotype was seen only a few times. V and J are TRBV12-3 or TRBV12-4 and TRBJ1-2; perhaps TRBD1 as D (5 bases). This CDR3 spans 12 amino acids. V was clipped by 3 bases and J by 7 bases, with 9 bases between them. The CDR3 loop is CASSLGQGGYTF. For the CDR3, the DNA is TGTGCCAGCAGTTTGGGGCAGGGTGGCTACACCTTC.

The V gene is TRBV28, the J gene TRBJ1-1; 8 bases match TRBD1. J gave up 1 base and V 7 bases, and 5 bases lay outside the gene matches. The CDR3 loop spans 14 amino acids. The V gene's germline CDR1 is MDHEN and CDR2 SYDVKM. CDR3 sequence: CASTRQGQNTEAFF. The CDR3 DNA is TGTGCCAGCACCCGACAGGGGCAGAACACTGAAGCTTTCTTT.

This chain connects TRBV6-6 to TRBJ2-5; D gene ambiguous. The CDR3 loop spans 17 amino acids. The V and J ends lost 0 bases and 2 bases respectively, with 16 bases between them. Germline V gives CDR1 MNHNY, CDR2 SVGAGI (reference sequence). The CDR3 nucleotides are TGTGCCAGCAGTTACTCAGGGCGGCGGACCATTCAAGAGACCCAGTACTTC. It specifies CASSYSGRRTIQETQYF.

The chain employs TRBV4-3 and TRBJ2-3; D possibly corresponds to TRBD1 (6 bases). Trimming took 1 base from V and 4 from J, leaving 12 bases between them. The CDR3 is 15 residues long. Germline lookup yields CDR1 LGHNA and CDR2 YSLEER. CDR3 in DNA: TGCGCCAGCAGCCAAGGTCCAGGGGCCGCAGATACGCAGTATTTT. Protein sequence: CASSQGPGAADTQYF.

As DNA, the CDR3 is TGTGCCTGGAGTATGGGTAACTATGGCTACACCTTC. It is translated as CAWSMGNYGYTF. The genes are TRBV30 and TRBJ1-2; D unclear. Per germline, CDR1 GTSNPN and CDR2 SVGIG (reference sequence). CDR3 length: 12 residues. The V gene lost 2 bases and the J gene lost 1 base, with 5 bases spanning the gap.

This clonotype turned up a few times. The chain combines TRBV28 with TRBJ2-1, with TRBD2 as a possible D gene (5 bases). In germline, CDR1 is MDHEN, CDR2 SYDVKM. The length of the CDR3 is 17 residues. V was pared by 5 bases and J by 7 bases, with 24 bases between. The CDR3 DNA reads as TGTGCCAGCAGTCTCGTGGTATTGGGAGCCGATCTGAATGAGCAGTTCTTC. This encodes CASSLVVLGADLNEQFF.

The chain recombines TRBV6-2 or TRBV6-3 with TRBJ1-2; D ambiguous. Germline V gives CDR1 MNHEY, CDR2 SVGEGT. V lost 6 bases to trimming and J lost 1 base, with 15 bases between them. The CDR3 covers 15 residues. As DNA, the CDR3 is TGTGCCAGCAGCTCGGCCTTGGGCGGTAACTATGGCTACACCTTC. This encodes CASSSALGGNYGYTF.

This chain joins TRBV24-1 and TRBJ1-2; no clear D. In germline, CDR1 is KGHDR, CDR2 SFDVKD. V lost 2 bases, J lost 8 bases, and 8 bases lay in between. This CDR3 is built from 12 residues. The CDR3 region is CATSDYSGGYTF. For the CDR3, the DNA is TGTGCCACCAGTGATTACTCGGGAGGCTACACCTTC.

This rearrangement joins TRBV7-2 to TRBJ2-3, with 7 bases identical to TRBD2. CDR1 is SGHTA and CDR2 is FQGNSA in the germline V gene. This CDR3 comprises 15 residues. Trimming at V came to 3 bases and at J to 2 bases, leaving 5 bases not matched to a gene. CDR3 amino acids: CASSLPAGSTDTQYF. CDR3 DNA sequence: TGTGCCAGCAGCTTGCCAGCGGGGTCCACAGATACGCAGTATTTT.

In this sample, this clonotype turned up a few times. The gene calls are TRBV29-1 and TRBJ2-1; D is possibly TRBD2 (6 bases). With 0 bases removed from V and 3 bases from J, the gap between germline ends came to 15 bases. This CDR3 has 16 amino acids. Germline assignment: CDR1 SQVTM and CDR2 ANQGSEA. CDR3 nucleotide sequence: TGCAGCGTTGAAGATAGGTTTCGGCGGGGCTACAATGAGCAGTTCTTC. It is translated as CSVEDRFRRGYNEQFF.

This chain uses TRBV20-1 with TRBJ2-7; 8 bases match TRBD2. This CDR3 contains 12 residues. Germline loops: CDR1 DFQATT, CDR2 SNEGSKA (reference sequence). J lost 5 bases, V lost 3 bases, and 3 bases had no gene match. CDR3 amino acids: CSASGRANEQYF. CDR3 DNA sequence: TGCAGTGCTAGCGGGAGGGCCAACGAGCAGTACTTC.

A few counts support this clonotype. V is TRBV20-1 and J is TRBJ2-5, with D perhaps TRBD2 (6 bases). With the DNA end fitting TRBJ2-7 better, the J assignment may be wrong. Germline V gives CDR1 DFQATT, CDR2 SNEGSKA (reference sequence). The CDR3 spans 16 residues. CDR3 residues: CSASSLSGLTTYEQYF. In nucleotides, the CDR3 is TGCAGTGCCTCCTCGCTTAGCGGCCTCACTACCTACGAGCAGTACTTC.

The rearrangement uses TRBV13 and TRBJ2-7; TRBD2 matches 7 bases. The germline V gene encodes CDR1 PRHDT and CDR2 FYEKMQ (reference sequence). J was trimmed by 0 bases and V by 5 bases; bases with no gene match: 10. The CDR3 length is 16 residues. The CDR3: CASSPRDYRSSYEQYF. CDR3 DNA: TGTGCCAGCAGCCCACGGGACTACCGAAGCTCCTACGAGCAGTACTTC.

The rearrangement links TRBV6-5 to TRBJ2-3; 8 nucleotides align to TRBD1. This CDR3 contains 16 residues. J lost 0 bases, V lost 2 bases, and 4 bases had no gene match. Germline V CDR1 and CDR2: MNHEY, SVGAGI. The CDR3 protein is CASSYLGTGSTDTQYF. The CDR3 bases are TGTGCCAGCAGTTACCTCGGGACAGGTAGCACAGATACGCAGTATTTT.

V usage is TRBV20-1 and J usage is TRBJ2-1; no firm D call. CDR1 is DFQATT and CDR2 is SNEGSKA in the germline V gene (reference sequence). CDR3 size: 12 residues. The V and J ends lost 3 bases and 8 bases respectively, with 11 bases between them. In nucleotides, the CDR3 is TGCAGTGCTAGGGGTCGAGTCGATGAGCAGTTCTTC. It is translated as CSARGRVDEQFF.

The V gene is TRBV19, the J gene TRBJ2-7, with D unclear. V lost 3 bases to trimming and J lost 5 bases, with 8 bases between them. Germline V gene lookup returns CDR1 LNHDA and CDR2 SQIVND (reference sequence). CDR3 size: 12 residues. The CDR3, as DNA: TGTGCCAGTAGTATGGTCGGCGACGAGCAGTACTTC. Translating gives CASSMVGDEQYF.

This clonotype was recorded at least ten times. The CDR3 region is CASSLGTVSSGANVLTF. CDR3 DNA sequence: TGTGCCAGCAGCTTAGGGACAGTCAGCTCTGGGGCCAACGTCCTGACTTTC. V and J are TRBV11-3 and TRBJ2-6; D perhaps matches TRBD1 (6 bases). The germline V gene encodes CDR1 SGHNT and CDR2 YENEEA. The V end lost 1 base, the J end lost 0 bases, and 10 bases lay between the germline ends. The CDR3 sequence is 17 residues long.